This TCR beta chain was recorded in a study of T cell repertoires in cytomegalovirus infection. This clonotype came up many times. This CDR3 has 13 amino acids. Germline assignment: CDR1 SGDLS and CDR2 YYNGEE. The V gene lost 0 bases and the J gene lost 8 bases, with 11 bases spanning the gap. TCRdb independently ran MiXCR on the reads; one entry per CDR3 protein. The table has about 150,000 distinct CDR3 sequences, roughly a quarter seen once. The source material was PBMCs. The TCR sequence derives from a human donor in good health (CMV status not recorded). Some clones in this sample may be carry-over from other donors' samples. This chain links TRBV9 with TRBJ1-2, with TRBD1 as a possible D gene (6 bases). In nucleotides, the CDR3 is TGTGCCAGCAGCGTAGCTGCAGGGGACGGCTACACCTTC. Translating gives CASSVAAGDGYTF.